This is a list of T cell receptor beta chains from one sample in a study of T cells in Graves' hyperthyroidism and ophthalmopathy. Via MiXCR, TCRdb re-called the multiplex PCR reads, giving one row per CDR3 protein. This table holds a few hundred thousand distinct CDR3 sequences, around 21% found once. The material sequenced was blood. These receptors originate from a man aged 18 to 29 with Graves' hyperthyroidism. The CDR3 runs from the conserved cysteine through the conserved F or W. D genes are given only for firm matches. Size is omitted from some rows. Given values are once, few, many or a class for expanded clones.

TRBD1	few	TRBV20-1	TRBJ1-6	CSASRDRESPLHF	TGCAGTGCTAGCCGGGACAGGGAATCACCCCTCCACTTT
TRBD1	-	TRBV3-1	TRBJ1-1	CASSPRGAAEAFF	TGTGCCAGCAGCCCCAGGGGGGCGGCTGAAGCTTTCTTT
-	many	TRBV2	TRBJ2-5	CASSGRGSWETQYF	TGTGCCAGCAGCGGCAGGGGTTCTTGGGAGACCCAGTACTTC
TRBD2	many	TRBV11-2	TRBJ2-1	CASSSLAGVYNEQFF	TGTGCCAGCAGCTCCCTAGCGGGGGTCTACAATGAGCAGTTCTTC
TRBD1	-	TRBV30	TRBJ2-1	CAWSSDRDRVIRYNEQFF	TGTGCCTGGAGTTCCGACCGGGACAGGGTAATTCGCTACAATGAGCAGTTCTTC
-	many	TRBV30	TRBJ1-1	CAWSRGGEGAFF	TGTGCCTGGAGTCGAGGGGGTGAGGGAGCTTTCTTT
TRBD1	many	TRBV12-3/TRBV12-4	TRBJ1-2	CASSRDRKYYGYTF	TGTGCCAGCAGTCGGGACAGAAAGTACTATGGCTACACCTTC
-	-	TRBV9	TRBJ2-4	CASSVGDKGLPKNIRYF	TGTGCCAGCAGCGTGGGGGACAAGGGGCTCCCCAAAAACATTCGGTACTTC
-	-	TRBV6-2/TRBV6-3	TRBJ1-1	CASWIGGPMNTEAFF	TGTGCCAGCTGGATCGGGGGCCCGATGAACACTGAAGCTTTCTTT
-	many	TRBV3-1	TRBJ2-5	CASGGLAQETQYF	TGTGCCAGCGGCGGGCTAGCACAAGAGACCCAGTACTTC
TRBD2	-	TRBV29-1	TRBJ2-7	CSVVPGTSGMYEQYF	TGCAGCGTTGTCCCCGGGACTAGCGGGATGTACGAGCAGTACTTC
-	many	TRBV6-1	TRBJ1-1	CASSEGTSRAFF	TGTGCCAGCAGTGAAGGGACGAGCCGGGCTTTCTTT
-	many	TRBV28	TRBJ1-5	CASSQEQGDQPQHF	TGTGCCAGCAGCCAAGAACAGGGTGATCAGCCCCAGCATTTT
TRBD1	many	TRBV2	TRBJ2-2	CASSDDRGRTGELFF	TGTGCCAGCAGCGATGACAGGGGTAGGACCGGGGAGCTGTTTTTT
-	few	TRBV2	TRBJ1-5	CASSRTVDNQPQHF	TGTGCCAGCAGTAGGACAGTCGACAATCAGCCCCAGCATTTT
-	few	TRBV6-5	TRBJ1-1	CASSYSRQINTEAFF	TGTGCCAGCAGTTACTCCCGGCAGATAAACACTGAAGCTTTCTTT
TRBD1	many	TRBV6-1	TRBJ1-1	CASSRQGSNTEAFF	TGTGCCAGCAGCCGACAGGGCTCGAACACTGAAGCTTTCTTT
-	many	TRBV27	TRBJ1-3	CASSPRALSGNTIYF	TGTGCCAGCAGTCCCAGGGCCCTCTCTGGAAACACCATATATTTT
TRBD1	many	TRBV6-1	TRBJ2-7	CASSGRGTGVEQYF	TGTGCCAGCAGTGGTAGGGGGACAGGGGTCGAGCAGTACTTC
-	-	TRBV6-5	TRBJ2-7	CASSYGGRSYEQYF	TGTGCCAGCAGTTACGGCGGCCGGTCCTACGAGCAGTACTTC
-	few	TRBV28	TRBJ1-1	CASTFWGTEACF	TGTGCCAGCACCTTTTGGGGCACTGAAGCTTGCTTT
-	-	TRBV4-1	TRBJ2-6	CASSRGASSGANVLTF	TGCGCCAGCAGCCGCGGCGCCAGCTCTGGGGCCAACGTCCTGACTTTC
-	many	TRBV12-3/TRBV12-4	TRBJ1-2	CASSLWASNYGYTF	TGTGCCAGCAGTTTATGGGCCTCCAACTATGGCTACACCTTC
-	-	TRBV30	TRBJ1-1	CAWTGRDLAFF	TGTGCCTGGACGGGTCGTGATTTAGCTTTCTTT
-	-	TRBV6-1	TRBJ2-2	CASRGDINTGELFF	TGTGCCAGCAGGGGTGACATCAACACCGGGGAGCTGTTTTTT
-	many	TRBV12-3/TRBV12-4	TRBJ2-5	CASSFMRGQETQYF	TGTGCCAGCAGTTTTATGCGGGGACAAGAGACCCAGTACTTC
-	many	TRBV12-3/TRBV12-4	TRBJ1-1	CASSLRPVNTEAFF	TGTGCCAGCAGTTTAAGACCGGTGAACACTGAAGCTTTCTTT